This T cell receptor (beta chain) is from a study of lymphopenia after photon versus proton radiotherapy. General observations from the study: A bigger post-nadir fall in TCR diversity correlated inversely with survival time in deceased patients. Authors raise, but do not show, better survival with proton therapy.

Sequencing used immunoSEQ multiplex PCR; TCRdb keeps in-frame clones, though not all of them. Among some 30,000 clones listed, roughly 90% were seen once. Regarding this clone: Its antigen remains unidentified.

CDR3 size: 17 residues. Trimming took 5 bases from V and 2 from J; bases not matched to a gene: 13. Per germline, CDR1 LNHNV and CDR2 YYDKDF (reference sequence). This material consisted of peripheral blood, taken from a patient treated with photon-based radiotherapy. The chain employs TRBV15 and TRBJ2-5; 8 positions match TRBD1. This sequence was found in a woman aged 50 to 60 with pancreatic cancer. The CDR3 region is CATSPPEFGTGQETQYF. The CDR3 DNA reads TGTGCCACCAGCCCCCCTGAGTTTGGGACAGGACAAGAGACCCAGTACTTC.